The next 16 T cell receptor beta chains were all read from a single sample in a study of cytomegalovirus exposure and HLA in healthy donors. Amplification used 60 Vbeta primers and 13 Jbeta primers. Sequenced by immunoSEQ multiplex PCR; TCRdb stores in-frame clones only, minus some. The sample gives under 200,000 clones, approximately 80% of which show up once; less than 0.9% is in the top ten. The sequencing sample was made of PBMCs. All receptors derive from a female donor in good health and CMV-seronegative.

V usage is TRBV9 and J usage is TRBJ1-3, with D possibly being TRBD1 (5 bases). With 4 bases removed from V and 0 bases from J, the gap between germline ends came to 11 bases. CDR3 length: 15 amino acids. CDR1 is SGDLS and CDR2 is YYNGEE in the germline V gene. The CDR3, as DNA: TGTGCCAGCAGCCCCCAGGGATTCTCTGGAAACACCATATATTTT. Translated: CASSPQGFSGNTIYF.

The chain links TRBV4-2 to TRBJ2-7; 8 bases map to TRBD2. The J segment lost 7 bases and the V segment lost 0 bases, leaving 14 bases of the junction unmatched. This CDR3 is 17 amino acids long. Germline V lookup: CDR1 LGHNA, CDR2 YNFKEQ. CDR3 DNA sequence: TGTGCCAGCAGCCAAGAGGGGTCGGGCGGGGGGACGGGGGAGCAGTACTTC. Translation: CASSQEGSGGGTGEQYF.

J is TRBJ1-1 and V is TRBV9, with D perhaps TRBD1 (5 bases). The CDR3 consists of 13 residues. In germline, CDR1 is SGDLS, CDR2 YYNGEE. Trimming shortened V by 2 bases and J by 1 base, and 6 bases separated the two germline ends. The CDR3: CASSVQGNTEAFF. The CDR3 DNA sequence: TGTGCCAGCAGCGTTCAGGGGAACACTGAAGCTTTCTTT.

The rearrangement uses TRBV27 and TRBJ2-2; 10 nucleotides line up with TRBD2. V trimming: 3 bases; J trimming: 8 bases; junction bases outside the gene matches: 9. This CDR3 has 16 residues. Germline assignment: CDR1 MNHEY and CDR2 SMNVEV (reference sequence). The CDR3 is CASSFRTSGRRGELFF. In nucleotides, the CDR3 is TGTGCCAGCAGTTTCCGGACTAGCGGTAGAAGAGGGGAGCTGTTTTTT.

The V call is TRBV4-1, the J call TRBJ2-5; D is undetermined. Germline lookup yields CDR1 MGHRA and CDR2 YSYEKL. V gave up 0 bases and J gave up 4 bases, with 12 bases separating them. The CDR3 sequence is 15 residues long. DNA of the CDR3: TGCGCCAGCAGCCAAGATCCGGGTCAAGGAGAGACCCAGTACTTC. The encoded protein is CASSQDPGQGETQYF.

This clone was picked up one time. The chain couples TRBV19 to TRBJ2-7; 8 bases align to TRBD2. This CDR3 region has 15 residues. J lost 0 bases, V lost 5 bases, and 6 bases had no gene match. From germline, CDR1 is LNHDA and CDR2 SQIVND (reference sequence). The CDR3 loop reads CASSQAGAGSYEQYF. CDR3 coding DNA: TGTGCCAGTAGTCAAGCGGGGGCCGGCTCCTACGAGCAGTACTTC.

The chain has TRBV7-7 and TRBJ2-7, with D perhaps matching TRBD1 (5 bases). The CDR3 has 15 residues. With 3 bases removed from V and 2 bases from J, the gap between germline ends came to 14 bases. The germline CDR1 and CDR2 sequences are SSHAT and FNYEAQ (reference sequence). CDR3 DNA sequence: TGTGCCAGCAGCTTGGGGAAGGGGATAGCCTACGAGCAGTACTTC. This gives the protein CASSLGKGIAYEQYF.

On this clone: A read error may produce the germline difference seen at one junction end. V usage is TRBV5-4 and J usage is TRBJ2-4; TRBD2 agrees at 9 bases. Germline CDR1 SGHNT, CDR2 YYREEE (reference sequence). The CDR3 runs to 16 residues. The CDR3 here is CASSLNRGLAKNSQYF. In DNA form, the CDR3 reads TGTGCCAGCAGCTTGAACAGGGGACTAGCCAAAAACAGTCAGTACTTC.

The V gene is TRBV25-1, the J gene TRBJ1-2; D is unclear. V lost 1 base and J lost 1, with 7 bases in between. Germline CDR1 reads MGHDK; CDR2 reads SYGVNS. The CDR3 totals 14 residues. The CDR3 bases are TGTGCCAGCAGTGAATTGGGCAATAACTATGGCTACACCTTC. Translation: CASSELGNNYGYTF.

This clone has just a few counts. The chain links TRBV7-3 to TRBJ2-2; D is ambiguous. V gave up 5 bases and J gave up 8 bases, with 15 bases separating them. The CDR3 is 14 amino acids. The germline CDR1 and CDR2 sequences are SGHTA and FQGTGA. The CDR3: CASSLVRAGGELFF. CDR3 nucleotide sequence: TGTGCCAGCAGCCTAGTACGAGCCGGTGGGGAGCTGTTTTTT.

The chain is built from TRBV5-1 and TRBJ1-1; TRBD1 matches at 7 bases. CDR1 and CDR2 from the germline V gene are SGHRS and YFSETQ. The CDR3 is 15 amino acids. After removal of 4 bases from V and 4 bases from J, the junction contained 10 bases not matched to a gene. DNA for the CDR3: TGCGCCAGCAGCCCGCGACAGGGAACGAGCACTGAAGCTTTCTTT. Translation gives CASSPRQGTSTEAFF.

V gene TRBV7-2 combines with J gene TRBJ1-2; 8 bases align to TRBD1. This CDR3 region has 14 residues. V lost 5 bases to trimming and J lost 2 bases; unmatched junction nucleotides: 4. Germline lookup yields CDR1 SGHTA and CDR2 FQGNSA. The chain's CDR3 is CASSTAGGNYGYTF. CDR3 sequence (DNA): TGTGCCAGCAGCACTGCAGGGGGCAACTATGGCTACACCTTC.

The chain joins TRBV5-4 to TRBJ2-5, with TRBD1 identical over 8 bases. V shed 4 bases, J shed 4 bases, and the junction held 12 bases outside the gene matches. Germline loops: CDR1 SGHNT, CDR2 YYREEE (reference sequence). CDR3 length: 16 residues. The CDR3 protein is CASSLRDRPLGETQYF. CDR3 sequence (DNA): TGTGCCAGCAGCCTCCGGGACAGGCCCCTCGGAGAGACCCAGTACTTC. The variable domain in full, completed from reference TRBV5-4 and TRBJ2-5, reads ETGVTQSPTHLIKTRGQQVTLRCSSQSGHNTVSWYQQALGQGPQFIFQYYREEENGRGNFPPRFSGLQFPNYSSELNVNALELDDSALYLCASSLRDRPLGETQYFGPGTRLLVL.

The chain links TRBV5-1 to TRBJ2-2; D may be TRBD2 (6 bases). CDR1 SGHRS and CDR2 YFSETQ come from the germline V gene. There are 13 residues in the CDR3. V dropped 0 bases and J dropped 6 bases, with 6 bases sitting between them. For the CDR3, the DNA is TGCGCCAGCAGCTTGGGGGAGGCCGGGGAGCTGTTTTTT. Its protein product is CASSLGEAGELFF. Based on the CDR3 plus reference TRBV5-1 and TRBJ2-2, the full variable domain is KAGVTQTPRYLIKTRGQQVTLSCSPISGHRSVSWYQQTPGQGLQFLFEYFSETQRNKGNFPGRFSGRQFSNSRSEMNVSTLELGDSALYLCASSLGEAGELFFGEGSRLTVL.

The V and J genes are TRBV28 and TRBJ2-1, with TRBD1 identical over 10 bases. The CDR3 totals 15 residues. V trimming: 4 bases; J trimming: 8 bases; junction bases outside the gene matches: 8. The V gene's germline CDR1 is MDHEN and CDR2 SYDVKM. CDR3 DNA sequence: TGTGCCAGCAGTTCGGGGGGACAGGGGCGGGATGAGCAGTTCTTC. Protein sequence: CASSSGGQGRDEQFF.

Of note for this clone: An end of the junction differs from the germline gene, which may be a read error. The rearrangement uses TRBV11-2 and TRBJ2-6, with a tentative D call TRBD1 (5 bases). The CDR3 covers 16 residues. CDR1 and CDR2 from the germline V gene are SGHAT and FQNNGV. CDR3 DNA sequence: TGTGCCAGCAGCTCGGTCTTTCCCTCTGGGGCCAACGGCCTGACTTTC. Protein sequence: CASSSVFPSGANGLTF.